This T cell receptor beta chain was sequenced in a study of T cells after posttransplantation cyclophosphamide. This CDR3 spans 16 amino acids. Germline V CDR1 and CDR2: SNHLY, FYNNEI. After removal of 5 bases from V and 2 bases from J, the junction contained 9 bases not matched to a gene. Of note for this clone: Its antigen is undetermined.

Produced via immunoSEQ multiplex PCR; TCRdb's table is partial and in-frame only. The table records tens of thousands of clones, about 86% of them present only once. The study's findings and limits: After PTCy, TRB diversity resembled that of CNI/methotrexate controls. Later blood repertoires were often dominated by clones from the donor CD8+ memory compartment. TRB overlap between skin or GI tissue T cells and blood was limited.

V is TRBV2 and J is TRBJ2-1, with 7 bases lining up with TRBD2. The receptor was isolated from a man aged 25 to 40 with a blood cancer, CMV-positive, and with a related stem cell donor. The sequencing sample was made of PBMCs. The CDR3 bases are TGTGCCAGCAGTAAAACCGGGAGCGGGGCCTACAATGAGCAGTTCTTC. This encodes CASSKTGSGAYNEQFF. The full variable domain, in which reference TRBV2 and TRBJ2-1 provide the parts outside the CDR3, is EPEVTQTPSHQVTQMGQEVILRCVPISNHLYFYWYRQILGQKVEFLVSFYNNEISEKSEIFDDQFSVERPDGSNFTLKIRSTKLEDSAMYFCASSKTGSGAYNEQFFGPGTRLTVL.